These T cell receptor beta chains were read from a single sample in a study of T cells in Graves' hyperthyroidism and ophthalmopathy. TCRdb reprocessed the multiplex PCR reads with MiXCR, giving one entry per CDR3 protein. The sample contains 350,000 or so distinct CDR3 sequences, about a sixth of which appear only once. The sequencing input was blood. The receptors were sampled from a young woman with Graves' hyperthyroidism that later progressed to Graves' ophthalmopathy. CDR3s include the opening cysteine and the closing phenylalanine or tryptophan. The D gene is left open where the match is weak. Rows may omit the clone size; those that give it use once, few, many or a size class.

TRBD2,TRBV12-3/TRBV12-4,many,TRBJ2-1,TGTGCCAGCAGAACCGTAGCGGGGACAACCTACAATGAGCAGTTCTTC,CASRTVAGTTYNEQFF
-,TRBV4-1,-,TRBJ2-1,TGCGCCAGCAGCCAAGTCGGCCAGGGCTACAATGAGCAGTTCTTC,CASSQVGQGYNEQFF
TRBD1,TRBV5-5,many,TRBJ2-1,TGTGCCAGCACCCCGATGACAGGGATCAATGAGCAGTTCTTC,CASTPMTGINEQFF
-,TRBV2,many,TRBJ2-5,TGTGCCAGCAGTGAAGGGCTGTTAGAGACCCAGTACTTC,CASSEGLLETQYF
-,TRBV19,-,TRBJ1-4,TGTGCCAGTAGTATATCGGGGGCGCGGGCAACTAATGAAAAACTGTTTTTT,CASSISGARATNEKLFF
-,TRBV15,-,TRBJ2-7,TGTGCCGCCGGAGGGGGCCAAGGGTACGAGCAGTACTTC,CAAGGGQGYEQYF
-,TRBV4-1,-,TRBJ1-1,TGCGCCAGCAGAACCACAGTCCTGAACACTGAAGCTTTCTTT,CASRTTVLNTEAFF
TRBD1,TRBV2,many,TRBJ1-1,TGTGCCAGCATACGCCAGGGGGATGGGAACACTGAAGCTTTCTTT,CASIRQGDGNTEAFF
TRBD1,TRBV28,many,TRBJ2-5,TGTGCCAGCAGTCCCCGGACAGGGTGGGAGACCCAGTACTTC,CASSPRTGWETQYF
TRBD1,TRBV20-1,many,TRBJ1-5,TGCAGTGCTACCGAAGGACAGGGGGACCAGCCCCAGCATTTT,CSATEGQGDQPQHF
-,TRBV30,many,TRBJ2-3,TGTGCCTGGGGAGGGTTCCTTAGAACAGATACGCAGTATTTT,CAWGGFLRTDTQYF
TRBD1,TRBV5-5,-,TRBJ1-1,TGTGCCAGCAGCTTGGGACAGGGTTTGTTCACTGAAGCTTTCTTT,CASSLGQGLFTEAFF
TRBD2,TRBV20-1,many,TRBJ2-5,TGCAGTGCTAGAGAAGTCGCGGGAGGGCCCGAGACCCAGTACTTC,CSAREVAGGPETQYF
TRBD1,TRBV2,many,TRBJ2-1,TGTGCCAGCAGGGGGACAGGACATTCCTACAATGAGCAGTTCTTC,CASRGTGHSYNEQFF
TRBD2,TRBV19,many,TRBJ2-1,TGTGCCAGTAGTTTAGGGGCTAGCGGGAGCTACAATGAGCAGTTCTTC,CASSLGASGSYNEQFF